This entry lists 28 T cell receptor beta chains sequenced from one sample in a study of T cell responses to AZD1222 COVID-19 vaccine. Using immunoSEQ multiplex PCR, the repertoire was profiled, and TCRdb retains in-frame clones only, with some absent. The sample has 150,000 or so clones, 94% seen once. This material consisted of peripheral blood, taken on day 0 of AZD1222 vaccination. Receptors were obtained from an adult in good health.

V usage is TRBV6-6 and J usage is TRBJ1-1; 8 bases are shared with TRBD1. The CDR3 has 14 residues. CDR1 and CDR2 (germline): MNHNY, SVGAGI (reference sequence). J gave up 6 bases and V 1 base, and 4 bases lay outside the gene matches. The CDR3 region has the DNA TGTGCCAGCAGTTACTTATCACAGGGGGCTGAAGCTTTCTTT. Translated, it gives CASSYLSQGAEAFF.

The chain has TRBV2 and TRBJ2-5; TRBD2 is a possible D gene (6 bases). Trimming took off 6 bases at V and 1 base at J, with 15 bases between the two ends. The CDR3 extends over 15 amino acids. Germline lookup yields CDR1 SNHLY and CDR2 FYNNEI. The CDR3 DNA sequence: TGTGCCAGCAGGAACCGGGACTTGCCCCAAGAGACCCAGTACTTC. This sequence encodes CASRNRDLPQETQYF.

The chain links TRBV10-3 to TRBJ1-4, with D perhaps matching TRBD1 (5 bases). There are 16 residues in the CDR3. Trimming removed 0 bases from V and 7 bases from J, with 15 bases in between. Looked up from germline, CDR1 is ENHRY and CDR2 is SYGVKD. CDR3 loop: CAISESGTGGTEKLFF. In DNA form, the CDR3 reads TGTGCCATCAGTGAGTCGGGAACAGGCGGTACTGAAAAACTGTTTTTT.

This chain links TRBV25-1 with TRBJ1-2; TRBD1 might be the D (5 bases). The CDR3 loop spans 15 amino acids. V was clipped by 4 bases and J by 5 bases, with 17 bases between them. Germline V gene lookup returns CDR1 MGHDK and CDR2 SYGVNS. CDR3 loop: CASSGLPPGVYGYTF. The CDR3 nucleotides are TGTGCCAGCAGTGGATTACCACCGGGGGTTTATGGCTACACCTTC.

The chain combines TRBV10-3 with TRBJ1-3; D call uncertain. In germline, CDR1 is ENHRY, CDR2 SYGVKD. V was pared by 11 bases and J by 0 bases, with 8 bases between. The CDR3 contains 12 residues. As DNA, the CDR3 is TGTGCCCTAACGGGCTCTGGAAACACCATATATTTT. Translating gives CALTGSGNTIYF.

This chain joins TRBV30 and TRBJ1-1; D is uncertain. The ends were cut back, 5 bases at V and 0 bases at J, with 7 bases in the middle. Per the germline V gene, CDR1 is GTSNPN and CDR2 is SVGIG (reference sequence). The CDR3 runs 12 residues. CDR3 sequence reads: CAWGRLNTEAFF. The CDR3 region has the DNA TGTGCCTGGGGTCGATTGAACACTGAAGCTTTCTTT.

The chain combines TRBV12-3 or TRBV12-4 with TRBJ1-2; D uncertain. Trimming shortened V by 1 base and J by 9 bases, and 6 bases separated the two germline ends. CDR3 length equals 11 residues. This CDR3 reads CASSLGDCYTF. CDR3 bases: TGTGCCAGCAGTTTAGGGGATTGCTACACCTTC.

The CDR3 is CASSHQETQYF. The CDR3 coding sequence is TGTGCCAGCAGCCACCAAGAGACCCAGTACTTC. This sequence joins TRBV7-9 and TRBJ2-5; D unclear. V lost 5 bases to trimming and J lost 0 bases, with 1 base between them. The CDR3 runs 11 residues. Germline V gives CDR1 SEHNR, CDR2 FQNEAQ (reference sequence).

The V gene is TRBV30, the J gene TRBJ2-3, with D unclear. The CDR3 spans 15 residues. V shed 0 bases and J shed 3 bases, with 13 bases lying between them. The germline gives CDR1 GTSNPN, CDR2 SVGIG (reference sequence). The CDR3 reads CAWSVGLSRTDTQYF. The CDR3 DNA reads as TGTGCCTGGAGTGTGGGTCTTTCAAGGACAGATACGCAGTATTTT.

In this sample, this clone turned up once. The chain carries TRBV5-1 and TRBJ1-5; the D gene is possibly TRBD1 (5 bases). Trimming removed 3 bases at V and 5 bases at J, with 15 bases between. The CDR3 has 15 amino acids. Germline V gene lookup returns CDR1 SGHRS and CDR2 YFSETQ. For the CDR3, the DNA is TGCGCCAGCAGCTGGACCGGGACGGAAGATCAGCCCCAGCATTTT. This gives the protein CASSWTGTEDQPQHF. Looking up the rest from reference TRBV5-1 and TRBJ1-5 gives the full variable domain: KAGVTQTPRYLIKTRGQQVTLSCSPISGHRSVSWYQQTPGQGLQFLFEYFSETQRNKGNFPGRFSGRQFSNSRSEMNVSTLELGDSALYLCASSWTGTEDQPQHFGDGTRLSIL.

The gene calls are TRBV7-9 and TRBJ1-3, with 7 bases fitting TRBD1. V shed 10 bases and J 6 bases; nucleotides not matched to a gene: 12. The CDR3 consists of 14 residues. Germline V gene lookup returns CDR1 SEHNR and CDR2 FQNEAQ (reference sequence). For the CDR3, the DNA is TGTGCCACCCCACCAGGGGGAGATGAAAACACCATATATTTT. Protein: CATPPGGDENTIYF.

The chain links TRBV30 to TRBJ2-3, with D possibly being TRBD2 (6 bases). Germline CDR1 GTSNPN, CDR2 SVGIG (reference sequence). V was pared by 3 bases and J by 3 bases, with 10 bases between. The CDR3 sequence is 13 residues long. This chain's CDR3 is CAWRLAVTDTQYF. The CDR3 DNA sequence: TGTGCCTGGAGACTAGCAGTAACAGATACGCAGTATTTT.

This clone was detected a few times. The rearrangement joins TRBV13 to TRBJ2-1; a weak D match, TRBD1 (6 bases). The CDR3 contains 13 residues. Trimming removed 1 base from V and 8 bases from J, with 9 bases in between. Germline lookup yields CDR1 PRHDT and CDR2 FYEKMQ (reference sequence). The DNA for the CDR3 is TGTGCCAGCAGCTTAGTCAGGGGCGATGAGCAGTTCTTC. Protein product: CASSLVRGDEQFF.

The chain employs TRBV28 and TRBJ2-1; D possibly corresponds to TRBD2 (6 bases). The CDR3 has 15 residues. Germline CDR1 and CDR2: MDHEN and SYDVKM. Trimming cost V 2 bases and J 0 bases, with 8 bases left between them. This CDR3 is CASSLAGSSYNEQFF. The CDR3 region has the DNA TGTGCCAGCAGTTTAGCGGGAAGCTCCTACAATGAGCAGTTCTTC. The full variable domain, its missing parts supplied by reference TRBV28 and TRBJ2-1, is DVKVTQSSRYLVKRTGEKVFLECVQDMDHENMFWYRQDPGLGLRLIYFSYDVKMKEKGDIPEGYSVSREKKERFSLILESASTNQTSMYLCASSLAGSSYNEQFFGPGTRLTVL.

This CDR3 reads CASSLLRLGLADNEQFF. The CDR3, as DNA: TGCGCCAGCAGCTTGCTGCGGCTCGGACTAGCTGACAATGAGCAGTTCTTC. The rearrangement joins TRBV5-1 to TRBJ2-1; 8 positions agree with TRBD2. Germline loops: CDR1 SGHRS, CDR2 YFSETQ. Germline trimming cut 1 base from V and 5 bases from J; bases unmatched to any gene: 11. This CDR3 has 17 amino acids.

The CDR3 region is CASSAREGSGNEKLFF. The CDR3 DNA reads TGTGCCAGCAGCGCCCGGGAGGGGTCGGGTAATGAAAAACTGTTTTTT. V gene TRBV9 combines with J gene TRBJ1-4, with D perhaps matching TRBD1 (5 bases). The CDR3 has 16 residues. Germline values: CDR1 SGDLS, CDR2 YYNGEE. V was clipped by 3 bases and J by 4 bases, with 16 bases between them.

For the CDR3, the DNA is TGTGCCAGCAGTAATGGAAACACCATATATTTT. Translated: CASSNGNTIYF. The J gene is TRBJ1-3, the V gene TRBV12-3 or TRBV12-4; D not resolved. V lost 5 bases and J lost 3, with 2 bases in between. The CDR3 totals 11 residues.

V usage is TRBV15 and J usage is TRBJ2-4; 7 bases agree with TRBD1. This CDR3 contains 14 residues. With V trimmed by 1 base and J by 7 bases, 4 bases remained unmatched. Germline V lookup: CDR1 LNHNV, CDR2 YYDKDF (reference sequence). The CDR3 sequence is CATSRASGGNIQYF. DNA of the CDR3: TGTGCCACCAGCAGAGCTTCAGGGGGTAACATTCAGTACTTC.

The chain has TRBV5-4 and TRBJ2-7; D is possibly TRBD1 (6 bases). CDR3 length: 15 amino acids. Trimming took off 5 bases at V and 6 bases at J, with 21 bases between the two ends. Per germline, CDR1 SGHNT and CDR2 YYREEE (reference sequence). The CDR3 spells CASRPADSLRGEQYF. DNA for the CDR3: TGTGCCAGCAGACCTGCGGACAGCTTAAGGGGCGAGCAGTACTTC.

The chain is built from TRBV4-1 and TRBJ1-1; D gene uncertain. V lost 1 base and J 1 base, leaving 7 bases between the germline ends. There are 14 residues in the CDR3. Germline loops: CDR1 MGHRA, CDR2 YSYEKL. CDR3 in amino acids: CASSQGGGNTEAFF. The CDR3 coding sequence is TGCGCCAGCAGCCAAGGCGGCGGGAACACTGAAGCTTTCTTT.

This clone was seen a handful of times. The CDR3 spells CASTQPRDETQYF. As DNA, the CDR3 is TGTGCCAGCACCCAACCGAGGGATGAGACCCAGTACTTC. The rearrangement uses TRBV11-1 and TRBJ2-5, with D maybe TRBD2 (5 bases). V was clipped by 7 bases and J by 5 bases, with 14 bases between them. The CDR3 contains 13 residues. The germline V gene has CDR1 SGHAT and CDR2 FQDESV (reference sequence).

The V gene is TRBV5-1, the J gene TRBJ1-1; D remains ambiguous. The CDR3 spans 14 residues. Germline CDR1 and CDR2: SGHRS and YFSETQ. The V and J ends lost 1 base and 0 bases respectively, with 7 bases between them. CDR3 sequence (DNA): TGCGCCAGCAGCTTGCCACAGCTGAACACTGAAGCTTTCTTT. The encoded protein is CASSLPQLNTEAFF.

The chain carries TRBV27 and TRBJ1-2; the D gene is possibly TRBD1 (6 bases). This CDR3 has 12 amino acids. Germline V lookup: CDR1 MNHEY, CDR2 SMNVEV (reference sequence). The V and J ends lost 5 bases and 6 bases respectively, with 10 bases between them. The CDR3 is CASSPQGNGYTF. The CDR3 DNA follows: TGTGCCAGCAGTCCCCAGGGGAATGGCTACACCTTC.

The chain employs TRBV7-3 and TRBJ2-3; 12 bases are shared with TRBD2. After removal of 1 base from V and 0 bases from J, the junction contained 8 bases not matched to a gene. CDR1 is SGHTA and CDR2 is FQGTGA in the germline V gene. The CDR3 totals 19 residues. The CDR3 nucleotides read TGTGCCAGCAGCTTAAAAGGGGGGACTAGCGGGCTTAGCACAGATACGCAGTATTTT. This translates into CASSLKGGTSGLSTDTQYF. The variable domain in full, with the rest retrieved from reference TRBV7-3 and TRBJ2-3, is GAGVSQTPSNKVTEKGKYVELRCDPISGHTALYWYRQSLGQGPEFLIYFQGTGAADDSGLPNDRFFAVRPEGSVSTLKIQRTERGDSAVYLCASSLKGGTSGLSTDTQYFGPGTRLTVL.

The gene calls are TRBV6-5 and TRBJ1-1; no clear D gene. Trimming took off 6 bases at V and 1 base at J, with 6 bases between the two ends. The CDR3 runs 12 residues. Germline-derived CDR1 and CDR2 are MNHEY and SVGAGI. CDR3 nucleotides: TGTGCCAGCAGCCGGGGGAACACTGAAGCTTTCTTT. Translating gives CASSRGNTEAFF.

The chain combines TRBV6-5 with TRBJ1-2; D not certain. The CDR3 sequence is 15 residues long. Per the germline V gene, CDR1 is MNHEY and CDR2 is SVGAGI. V lost 0 bases, J lost 8 bases, and 16 bases lay in between. The DNA of the CDR3 is TGTGCCAGCAGTTACTCTCCACAGTCCGCCGGGGGCTACACCTTC. This sequence encodes CASSYSPQSAGGYTF.

The chain joins TRBV28 to TRBJ1-2, with D possibly being TRBD1 (5 bases). Looked up from germline, CDR1 is MDHEN and CDR2 is SYDVKM. The V gene lost 3 bases and the J gene lost 6 bases, with 17 bases spanning the gap. The CDR3 loop spans 15 amino acids. CDR3 DNA sequence: TGTGCCAGCAGTTTGCGGGGCGCGAATCAGAATGGCTACACCTTC. Translated: CASSLRGANQNGYTF.

The gene calls are TRBV9 and TRBJ2-1; D is uncertain. The V gene's germline CDR1 is SGDLS and CDR2 YYNGEE. The ends were cut back, 0 bases at V and 8 bases at J, with 6 bases in the middle. The CDR3 consists of 12 residues. The CDR3 DNA reads as TGTGCCAGCAGCGTAGGTGGTTATGAGCAGTTCTTC. This gives the protein CASSVGGYEQFF.